The 10 T cell receptor beta chains given below trace back to one sample, sequenced in a study of OX40 agonist ivuxolimab in advanced cancers. Clones were read by immunoSEQ multiplex PCR, and TCRdb kept only the in-frame ones, dropping some. The repertoire holds approximately 68,000 clones, about 92% seen once, with roughly a tenth in the top ten. The sequencing used CD4+ or CD8+ T cells sorted from blood, collected in a trial of the OX40 agonist ivuxolimab. The receptors come from an adult with an advanced solid tumor such as melanoma, head and neck, liver or kidney cancer.

The chain is built from TRBV6-1 and TRBJ1-1; D gene uncertain. The germline V gene has CDR1 MNHNS and CDR2 SASEGT. V dropped 11 bases and J dropped 1 base, with 20 bases sitting between them. This CDR3 has 15 residues. The CDR3 DNA sequence: TGTGCCGGCACCCACCGAACGTCTTCGAACACTGAAGCTTTCTTT. The encoded protein is CAGTHRTSSNTEAFF.

The chain recombines TRBV4-3 with TRBJ2-7; TRBD1 matches at 8 bases. The V segment lost 5 bases and the J segment 5 bases; nucleotides outside the gene matches: 8. CDR3 length: 14 residues. Germline CDR1 LGHNA, CDR2 YSLEER. The CDR3 sequence: CASSSTGGWDEQYF. Here the CDR3 DNA reads TGCGCCAGCAGCAGTACAGGGGGATGGGACGAGCAGTACTTC.

The chain joins TRBV7-8 to TRBJ2-3; TRBD2 aligns across 11 bases. This CDR3 has 20 residues. Germline V gene data show CDR1 as SGHVS and CDR2 as FQNEAQ. The ends lost 2 bases at V and 3 bases at J; junction bases unmatched: 16. The CDR3 reads CASSLRLAGGMVPGTDTQYF. CDR3 sequence (DNA): TGTGCCAGCAGCTTAAGGCTAGCGGGGGGAATGGTGCCCGGGACAGATACGCAGTATTTT.

This clone was observed a single time. The V call is TRBV21-1, the J call TRBJ2-5; the table's D call of TRBD1 was not tested on the DNA. TRBV21-1 has pseudogene status. This CDR3 comprises 15 residues. The CDR3: CACKTWTGKQETQYF. Here the CDR3 DNA reads TGTGCCTGCAAAACCTGGACAGGAAAACAAGAGACCCAGTACTTC.

Concerning this clone itself: Sequence at one end of the junction differs from germline and may be a read error. The J gene is TRBJ2-1, the V gene TRBV7-7; no firm D call. This CDR3 has 16 amino acids. Germline V gene data show CDR1 as SSHAT and CDR2 as FNYEAQ (reference sequence). This CDR3 reads CASSPDIQSSYNEQFF. In DNA form, the CDR3 reads TGTGCTAGCAGCCCCGACATCCAGAGCTCCTACAATGAGCAGTTCTTC.

This clone appeared once. This chain links TRBV27 with TRBJ1-6; a possible D gene is TRBD1 (5 bases). Germline V gene sequence: CDR1 MNHEY, CDR2 SMNVEV (reference sequence). The ends were cut back, 2 bases at V and 9 bases at J, with 8 bases in the middle. This CDR3 contains 13 residues. The CDR3 is CASSLGAASPLHF. The DNA of the CDR3 is TGTGCCAGCAGTTTAGGGGCAGCTTCACCCCTCCACTTT.

The chain links TRBV7-2 to TRBJ2-2; weak D call: TRBD1 (6 bases). CDR3 length: 14 amino acids. V lost 6 bases and J lost 0, with 8 bases in between. Germline CDR1 SGHTA, CDR2 FQGNSA. CDR3 in amino acids: CASRWTANTGELFF. Here the CDR3 DNA reads TGTGCCAGCAGGTGGACAGCGAACACCGGGGAGCTGTTTTTT.

The chain couples TRBV5-1 to TRBJ2-7, with D perhaps matching TRBD2 (5 bases). The CDR3 loop spans 14 amino acids. V was trimmed by 2 bases and J by 2 bases, leaving 11 bases between them. Germline assignment: CDR1 SGHRS and CDR2 YFSETQ. CDR3 residues: CASSFGGGTYEQYF. The CDR3 nucleotides are TGCGCCAGCAGCTTTGGAGGAGGAACCTACGAGCAGTACTTC.

The rearrangement joins TRBV11-3 to TRBJ2-7, with D possibly matching TRBD2 (5 bases). V lost 4 bases to trimming and J lost 3 bases, with 10 bases between them. This CDR3 spans 13 amino acids. Germline CDR1 is SGHNT and CDR2 is YENEEA. The CDR3 spells CASSSGLDYEQYF. CDR3 nucleotides: TGTGCCAGCAGCTCCGGACTCGACTACGAGCAGTACTTC. The full variable domain, completed using reference TRBV11-3 and TRBJ2-7, is EAGVVQSPRYKIIEKKQPVAFWCNPISGHNTLYWYLQNLGQGPELLIRYENEEAVDDSQLPKDRFSAERLKGVDSTLKIQPAELGDSAVYLCASSSGLDYEQYFGPGTRLTVT.

This clone was counted once. This chain connects TRBV30 to TRBJ1-2; D is unresolved. V was trimmed by 2 bases and J by 6 bases, leaving 16 bases between them. The CDR3 spans 14 residues. Germline values: CDR1 GTSNPN, CDR2 SVGIG (reference sequence). The DNA of the CDR3 is TGTGCCTGGAGTTACCCGGACGAGGAGAATGGCTACACCTTC. This gives the protein CAWSYPDEENGYTF.